This T cell receptor (beta chain) was documented in a study of blood T cell repertoires in COVID-19 (dated by TCRdb to the early 2020s). Concerning the study at large: Samples covering the acute and convalescent phases of COVID-19 were provided by collaborators in the United States, Italy and Spain. Where available, HLA class I and class II types were obtained from metadata supplied by the sample provider rather than from assay-based typing. A freely available public database, intended as a resource for researchers studying the immune response to SARS-CoV-2, is where the repertoires were released. The sample metadata nearly always contained a de-identified subject ID, COVID-19 status, age in years and sex. Subjects who had been exposed to COVID-19, were actively infected with it, or had recovered from it provided the deeply sampled blood TCRbeta repertoires that made up the dataset. The samples were drawn from two sources: the first 160 participants of the ongoing ImmuneRACE study, and about 1,300 subjects contributed by 6 global collaborators. The material from the prospective study consisted of cDNA or gDNA derived from T cells, B-cell-depleted T cells, or PBMCs.

For this clone: Its antigen is unknown. No base qualities exist here, and no much larger clone lies one base off it.

Per the germline V gene (reference sequence), LNHNV is the CDR1 and YYDKDF is the CDR2. Spanning cysteine to phenylalanine, the CDR3 consists of 15 amino acids. Solely the CDR3 DNA is kept, with 45 bases framed from the first base. V loses 2 bases, J loses 9 bases, and the germline ends lie 19 bases apart. Whole blood was collected in K2EDTA tubes by collaborating institutions according to the institutions' own protocols. For TCRbeta analysis, collaborators shipped samples in one of three forms: frozen whole blood, isolated PBMCs, or DNA extracted from either of those sample types. TCRbeta CDR3 regions were amplified from genomic DNA by means of the immunoSEQ Assay, a bias-controlled multiplex PCR. Concerning the study's data processing: The number of nucleated cells in each sample was estimated from the amplification of reference gene primers within the assay. To quantify the absolute abundance of each unique TCRbeta CDR3 rearrangement, sequence reads were collapsed and filtered. Productive Simpson clonality was computed per sample as the square root of Simpson's diversity index over productive rearrangements. Held by TCRdb, this immuneACCESS table contains in-frame sequences only and omits some clones. Under half of the omission traces to an unresolved V gene where checked; the cause of the rest is unknown. V, J and clone size were drawn from that table, and D and trimming were deduced from the DNA. The sample table records 60,000 to 70,000 clones; 74% of these occur just once. The ten largest clones add up to 25% to 30% of the sample.

Broad study findings and their caveats: Clinical and demographic metadata were provided uncurated, with the amount varying by source and participant.

The chain couples TRBV15 to TRBJ1-2; the D gene is unclear. The sequence derives from an elderly woman with acute or convalescent COVID-19. The sample taken for sequencing was peripheral blood. The CDR3 loop reads CATSRSEQPRISYTF. Here is the DNA: TGTGCCACCAGCAGATCCGAACAACCCCGCATCAGCTACACCTTC.